Listed below are T cell receptor beta chains from one sample, sequenced in a study of vaccination and CD4 T cells after COVID-19. TCRdb re-called the PCR reads through MiXCR, storing one row per CDR3 protein. Among 8,100 or so distinct CDR3 sequences listed, 40% to 55% were seen once. These receptors have no known antigen. The sample consisted of CD4+ T cells from blood, cultured in vitro. These receptors were obtained from a human donor who had recovered from COVID-19. Both conserved end residues are part of each CDR3. Fields, in order: J gene, V gene, D gene, clone size, CDR3 DNA, CDR3 protein. A D gene is named only where the DNA matches it firmly. Size tells how often a clone was seen (once, few, many) or the class of an expanded clone, and some rows leave it out.

J: TRBJ2-5
V: TRBV6-1
D: -
size: -
DNA: TGTGCCAGCACCCCGGGAGAGACCCAGTACTTC
CDR3: CASTPGETQYF

J: TRBJ2-1
V: TRBV24-1
D: -
size: -
DNA: TGTGCCACCAGTGACCCATCAGGCAACTCCTACAATGAGCAGTTCTTC
CDR3: CATSDPSGNSYNEQFF

J: TRBJ1-2
V: TRBV11-2
D: -
size: hyperexpanded
DNA: TGTGCCAGCAGCTTTACCGGGACACCAGCTAGCGGCTACACCTTC
CDR3: CASSFTGTPASGYTF

J: TRBJ2-7
V: TRBV11-2
D: TRBD1
size: -
DNA: TGTGCCAGCAGCTTACTAAGGGGGATAGACAGGGGTTCGTACTTC
CDR3: CASSLLRGIDRGSYF

J: TRBJ2-7
V: TRBV29-1
D: -
size: -
DNA: TGCAGCGTTGCGAAAGGACCTACCTACGAGCAGTACTTC
CDR3: CSVAKGPTYEQYF

J: TRBJ1-1
V: TRBV2
D: -
size: few
DNA: TGTGCCAGCAGGCGTCCGGGGGCGAACACTGAAGCTTTCTTT
CDR3: CASRRPGANTEAFF

J: TRBJ1-5
V: TRBV6-2/TRBV6-3
D: TRBD1
size: -
DNA: TGTGCCAGCAGTTACGGGACAGGGGGTGGTCAGCCCCAGCATTTT
CDR3: CASSYGTGGGQPQHF

J: TRBJ1-6
V: TRBV25-1
D: -
size: -
DNA: TGTGCCAGCAGGGGACCCGGAGGCAATTCACCCCTCCACTTT
CDR3: CASRGPGGNSPLHF

J: TRBJ2-2
V: TRBV7-2
D: TRBD2
size: -
DNA: TGTGCCAGCAGCTGGACTAGTAACTCCCCCGGGGAGCTGTTTTTT
CDR3: CASSWTSNSPGELFF

J: TRBJ2-4
V: TRBV28
D: TRBD1
size: -
DNA: TGTGCCAGCAGTTGGACAGGAGACATAGCCAAAAACATTCAGTACTTC
CDR3: CASSWTGDIAKNIQYF

J: TRBJ1-1
V: TRBV20-1
D: -
size: -
DNA: TGCAGTGCTAGAGCCCCAACACGAACCTTCACTGAAGCTTTCTTT
CDR3: CSARAPTRTFTEAFF

J: TRBJ2-7
V: TRBV28
D: -
size: few
DNA: TGTGCCAGCAGTTTGTGGGGTGGGGGGACCAGAGCCTACGAGCAGTACTTC
CDR3: CASSLWGGGTRAYEQYF

J: TRBJ1-5
V: TRBV7-9
D: -
size: -
DNA: TGCGCCAGCAGCTTGGACGGTGCGGGGAATCAGCCCCAGCATTTT
CDR3: CASSLDGAGNQPQHF

J: TRBJ2-7
V: TRBV20-1
D: -
size: -
DNA: TGCAGTGCTAGAGAAGGCTCCTACGAGCAGTACTTC
CDR3: CSAREGSYEQYF

J: TRBJ1-4
V: TRBV20-1
D: -
size: -
DNA: TGCAGTGCTAGACCTCCGGCGGCAGGGGAAAAACTGTTTTTT
CDR3: CSARPPAAGEKLFF

J: TRBJ2-1
V: TRBV19
D: -
size: -
DNA: TGTGCCAGTAGTACCAGTTACAATGAGCAGTTCTTC
CDR3: CASSTSYNEQFF

J: TRBJ2-2
V: TRBV9
D: -
size: -
DNA: TGTGCCAGCAGCGTAGGTACAGGGCCCACCGGGGAGCTGTTTTTT
CDR3: CASSVGTGPTGELFF

J: TRBJ2-7
V: TRBV5-5
D: TRBD2
size: -
DNA: TGTGCCAGCAGCCGGACTAGCGGCTACGAGCAGTACTTC
CDR3: CASSRTSGYEQYF

J: TRBJ2-7
V: TRBV6-1
D: TRBD1
size: -
DNA: TGTGCCAGCAGTGAAAGGGGGACAGGGGCCATCTCCTACGAGCAGTACTTC
CDR3: CASSERGTGAISYEQYF

J: TRBJ1-6
V: TRBV19
D: -
size: -
DNA: TGTGCCAGTAGGGGGACGGCCTATAATTCACCCCTCCACTTT
CDR3: CASRGTAYNSPLHF

J: TRBJ2-2
V: TRBV19
D: -
size: -
DNA: TGTGCCAGTAGTATCCCCGGGACCGGGGAGCTGTTTTTT
CDR3: CASSIPGTGELFF

J: TRBJ2-5
V: TRBV20-1
D: TRBD2
size: -
DNA: TGCAGTGCTAGGGTCCTAGCGGAGGTCCAAGAGACCCAGTACTTC
CDR3: CSARVLAEVQETQYF

J: TRBJ1-2
V: TRBV27
D: TRBD1
size: few
DNA: TGTGCCAGCAGTCCGCGACCACAGGGGGGCTATGGCTACACCTTC
CDR3: CASSPRPQGGYGYTF

J: TRBJ1-5
V: TRBV7-8
D: TRBD1
size: few
DNA: TGTGCCAGCAGCCCGGGACAGGTTGGACAGCCCCAGCATTTT
CDR3: CASSPGQVGQPQHF

J: TRBJ1-5
V: TRBV28
D: -
size: -
DNA: TGTGCCAGCAGTTTGTCGGGGGGTGGTCAGCCCCAGCATTTT
CDR3: CASSLSGGGQPQHF

J: TRBJ1-1
V: TRBV24-1
D: TRBD1
size: few
DNA: TGTGCCACCAGTGACCCGGGACAGGGACGGGGAACTGAAGCTTTCTTT
CDR3: CATSDPGQGRGTEAFF

J: TRBJ1-5
V: TRBV24-1
D: -
size: -
DNA: TGTGCCACCAGTGATTCTGGGACACCGAGCAATCAGCCCCAGCATTTT
CDR3: CATSDSGTPSNQPQHF

J: TRBJ2-5
V: TRBV7-2
D: -
size: few
DNA: TGTGCCAGCAGCTTAGATCCGGGCTTGGCGAGGGAGACCCAGTACTTC
CDR3: CASSLDPGLARETQYF

J: TRBJ2-7
V: TRBV6-5
D: TRBD2
size: -
DNA: TGTGCCAGCAGTTCCAGGACTAGCGGGGTCTGCTTC
CDR3: CASSSRTSGVCF

J: TRBJ2-5
V: TRBV7-6
D: TRBD1
size: -
DNA: TGTGCCAGCAGCTTACACGCGTGGACAGGGGGAGAGACCCAGTACTTC
CDR3: CASSLHAWTGGETQYF

J: TRBJ1-1
V: TRBV20-1
D: -
size: -
DNA: TGCAGTGCCTTAAAGATCGGGCAGGCACCGTCTACAAACACTGAAGCTTTCTTT
CDR3: CSALKIGQAPSTNTEAFF

J: TRBJ1-2
V: TRBV10-3
D: -
size: -
DNA: TGTGCCATCAGTGGCCATCGTGGCTACACCTTC
CDR3: CAISGHRGYTF

J: TRBJ2-3
V: TRBV7-2
D: TRBD2
size: -
DNA: TGTGCCAGCAGCTTTAGCGGGTCGACAGATACGCAGTATTTT
CDR3: CASSFSGSTDTQYF

J: TRBJ2-3
V: TRBV7-2
D: TRBD1
size: -
DNA: TGTGCCAGCAGCGTTACCGGGACAGGGTTGACAGATACGCAGTATTTT
CDR3: CASSVTGTGLTDTQYF

J: TRBJ1-3
V: TRBV19
D: -
size: few
DNA: TGTGCCAGTAGTTCGAAAAGGGCCGGACAAGGAAACACCATATATTTT
CDR3: CASSSKRAGQGNTIYF

J: TRBJ1-3
V: TRBV7-9
D: TRBD1
size: few
DNA: TGTGCCAGCAGCCCCGGGACAGCAGGAAACACCATATATTTT
CDR3: CASSPGTAGNTIYF

J: TRBJ2-1
V: TRBV6-2/TRBV6-3
D: -
size: -
DNA: TGTGCCAGCAGTCCTGGTGGGGGCCCTTACAATGAGCAGTTCTTC
CDR3: CASSPGGGPYNEQFF

J: TRBJ1-5
V: TRBV20-1
D: TRBD1
size: few
DNA: TGCAGTGCCAAGGGTCAGGGGGCCTCTCAGCCCCAGCATTTT
CDR3: CSAKGQGASQPQHF

J: TRBJ2-1
V: TRBV7-3
D: TRBD2
size: -
DNA: TGTGCCAGCAGCTTAACGCGGGGTCCACCCGGGGGGTACAATGAGCAGTTCTTC
CDR3: CASSLTRGPPGGYNEQFF

J: TRBJ1-1
V: TRBV28
D: -
size: few
DNA: TGTGCCAGCAGTTTGGTGAACACTGAAGCTTTCTTT
CDR3: CASSLVNTEAFF

J: TRBJ2-7
V: TRBV11-3
D: TRBD2
size: -
DNA: TGTGCCAGCAGGACGACTAGCGGGAGCCACGAGCAGTACTTC
CDR3: CASRTTSGSHEQYF

J: TRBJ1-5
V: TRBV4-3
D: -
size: -
DNA: TGCGCCAGCAGCCCCGGCCGGGTCAATCAGCCCCAGCATTTT
CDR3: CASSPGRVNQPQHF

J: TRBJ2-7
V: TRBV6-5
D: -
size: -
DNA: TGTGCCAGCAGTTCAGTTGTGGGGGTCAGCTCCTACGAGCAGTACTTC
CDR3: CASSSVVGVSSYEQYF

J: TRBJ2-7
V: TRBV6-1
D: -
size: -
DNA: TGTGCCAGCAGTCCTACTAACGAGCAGTACTTC
CDR3: CASSPTNEQYF

J: TRBJ1-3
V: TRBV20-1
D: -
size: few
DNA: TGCAGTGCTAGGACCTTAGCCCCTGGAAACACCATATATTTT
CDR3: CSARTLAPGNTIYF

J: TRBJ1-4
V: TRBV6-1
D: -
size: few
DNA: TGTGCCAGCACTTTCTTAGGCGGGAAGCTGGATGAAAAACTGTTTTTT
CDR3: CASTFLGGKLDEKLFF

J: TRBJ2-3
V: TRBV15
D: TRBD1
size: -
DNA: TGTGCCACCAGCCCACAGGGGCCCGGGGATACGCAGTATTTT
CDR3: CATSPQGPGDTQYF

J: TRBJ1-5
V: TRBV12-3/TRBV12-4
D: -
size: few
DNA: TGTGCCAGCAGTTCAAGACCGGAGAATCAGCCCCAGCATTTT
CDR3: CASSSRPENQPQHF